Below, 14 T cell receptor beta chains from the same sample are listed, as sequenced in a study of control samples from healthy donors and cancer patients. TCRdb's table, derived via immunoSEQ multiplex PCR, lists solely in-frame clones and lacks some. In the table there are some 110,000 clones, 93% of which are singletons. The sequenced sample was blood. These receptors were collected from a man younger than 40 in good health.

The J gene is TRBJ2-5, the V gene TRBV4-1; 9 bases align to TRBD2. The CDR3 contains 13 residues. Germline CDR1 and CDR2: MGHRA and YSYEKL. Unmatched junction bases numbered 1, after V lost 4 bases and J lost 4 bases. CDR3 sequence: CASSLAGVETQYF. DNA for the CDR3: TGCGCCAGCAGCCTAGCGGGGGTAGAGACCCAGTACTTC.

V is TRBV7-2 and J is TRBJ1-5; D unresolved. Looked up from germline, CDR1 is SGHTA and CDR2 is FQGNSA. CDR3 size: 14 residues. V lost 5 bases and J 9 bases, leaving 17 bases between the germline ends. The CDR3 region has the DNA TGTGCCAGCAGCCCTGGCGGAGAAATAAGGCCCCAGCATTTT. This codes for CASSPGGEIRPQHF.

In DNA, the CDR3 is TGTGCCACCCGAGGCGCAGGGGGGAGTCAGCCCCAGCATTTT. This encodes CATRGAGGSQPQHF. The chain couples TRBV2 to TRBJ1-5, with 7 bases matching TRBD1. This CDR3 is built from 14 residues. Germline CDR1 reads SNHLY; CDR2 reads FYNNEI. V lost 10 bases, J lost 6 bases, and 12 bases stayed unmatched.

The chain links TRBV5-1 to TRBJ2-6; D may be TRBD2 (6 bases). The CDR3 spans 16 residues. V was clipped by 4 bases and J by 0 bases, with 11 bases between them. Germline loops: CDR1 SGHRS, CDR2 YFSETQ. This chain's CDR3 is CASSGGDASGANVLTF. CDR3 DNA sequence: TGCGCCAGCAGCGGAGGGGACGCCTCTGGGGCCAACGTCCTGACTTTC.

The chain recombines TRBV4-1 with TRBJ1-3; no clear D. With 1 base removed from V and 4 bases from J, the gap between germline ends came to 11 bases. The germline V gene has CDR1 MGHRA and CDR2 YSYEKL. This CDR3 comprises 15 residues. CDR3 bases: TGCGCCAGCAGCCAAGGGGAAGGAAACGGAAACACCATATATTTT. Translating gives CASSQGEGNGNTIYF.

The V and J genes are TRBV15 and TRBJ1-5; no definite D call. This CDR3 comprises 13 residues. CDR1 is LNHNV and CDR2 is YYDKDF in the germline V gene (reference sequence). Between the trimmed V and J ends, which lost 4 bases and 3 bases, there was a span of 7 bases. The CDR3 DNA sequence: TGTGCCACCAGCACCTATTTCAATCAGCCCCAGCATTTT. This sequence encodes CATSTYFNQPQHF. Variable domain in full (rest from reference TRBV15 and TRBJ1-5): DAMVIQNPRYQVTQFGKPVTLSCSQTLNHNVMYWYQQKSSQAPKLLFHYYDKDFNNEADTPDNFQSRRPNTSFCFLDIRSPGLGDTAMYLCATSTYFNQPQHFGDGTRLSIL.

This clone has a single count. The chain links TRBV7-9 to TRBJ1-5; weak D call: TRBD1 (6 bases). The length of the CDR3 is 14 residues. The V gene's germline CDR1 is SEHNR and CDR2 FQNEAQ (reference sequence). V lost 1 base, J lost 10 bases, and 14 bases lay in between. This CDR3 is CASSLDLGRGPQHF. In nucleotides, the CDR3 is TGTGCCAGCAGCTTAGATTTGGGCAGGGGACCCCAGCATTTT.

The V gene is TRBV19, the J gene TRBJ2-3; 11 nucleotides align to TRBD1. From germline, CDR1 is LNHDA and CDR2 SQIVND (reference sequence). The trim removed 4 bases at V and 6 bases at J, leaving 3 bases unmatched. The CDR3 has 14 residues. CDR3 DNA sequence: TGTGCCAGTAGTACGGGACAGGGGGTCGATACGCAGTATTTT. Translated, it gives CASSTGQGVDTQYF.

This CDR3 is CSARDNGYTF. The CDR3 DNA is TGCAGCGCCCGGGACAATGGCTACACCTTC. This chain connects TRBV29-1 to TRBJ1-2; possible D gene TRBD1, 6 bases. The CDR3 runs to 10 residues. Per germline, CDR1 SQVTM and CDR2 ANQGSEA. Trimming took off 7 bases at V and 6 bases at J, with 9 bases between the two ends.

This chain joins TRBV5-6 and TRBJ1-2; D call uncertain. This CDR3 is 14 amino acids long. V lost 0 bases to trimming and J lost 6 bases, with 12 bases between them. The germline V gene has CDR1 SGHDT and CDR2 YYEEEE. CDR3: CASSLGFGDNGYTF. DNA for the CDR3: TGTGCCAGCAGCTTGGGGTTCGGGGATAATGGCTACACCTTC.

The gene calls are TRBV2 and TRBJ2-4, with TRBD1 matching over 8 bases. The CDR3 sequence is 15 residues long. Germline trimming cut 5 bases from V and 1 base from J; bases unmatched to any gene: 4. CDR1 and CDR2 from the germline V gene are SNHLY and FYNNEI. The CDR3 nucleotides read TGTGCCAGCAGTCCGGACAGGGTGGCCAAAAACATTCAGTACTTC. It codes for CASSPDRVAKNIQYF.

CDR3 sequence: CASRTTGGTEAFF. As DNA, the CDR3 is TGTGCCAGCAGAACGACGGGGGGCACTGAAGCTTTCTTT. The rearrangement uses TRBV6-5 and TRBJ1-1, with D tentatively TRBD1 (5 bases). Trimming removed 6 bases from V and 4 bases from J, with 12 bases in between. There are 13 residues in the CDR3. Germline V CDR1 and CDR2: MNHEY, SVGAGI.

CDR3 DNA sequence: TGTGCCAGCATGCCCAGACTCTTAGCCAAAAACATTCAGTACTTC. It yields the protein CASMPRLLAKNIQYF. The genes are TRBV2 and TRBJ2-4; D is unclear. The CDR3 spans 15 residues. Germline CDR1 reads SNHLY; CDR2 reads FYNNEI. Trimming removed 7 bases from V and 0 bases from J, with 13 bases in between.

The chain is built from TRBV9 and TRBJ1-1; D gene uncertain. The CDR3 loop spans 13 amino acids. Germline CDR1 SGDLS, CDR2 YYNGEE. The V end lost 0 bases, the J end lost 1 base, and 4 bases lay between the germline ends. CDR3 sequence reads: CASSVERNTEAFF. DNA for the CDR3: TGTGCCAGCAGCGTAGAACGGAACACTGAAGCTTTCTTT.